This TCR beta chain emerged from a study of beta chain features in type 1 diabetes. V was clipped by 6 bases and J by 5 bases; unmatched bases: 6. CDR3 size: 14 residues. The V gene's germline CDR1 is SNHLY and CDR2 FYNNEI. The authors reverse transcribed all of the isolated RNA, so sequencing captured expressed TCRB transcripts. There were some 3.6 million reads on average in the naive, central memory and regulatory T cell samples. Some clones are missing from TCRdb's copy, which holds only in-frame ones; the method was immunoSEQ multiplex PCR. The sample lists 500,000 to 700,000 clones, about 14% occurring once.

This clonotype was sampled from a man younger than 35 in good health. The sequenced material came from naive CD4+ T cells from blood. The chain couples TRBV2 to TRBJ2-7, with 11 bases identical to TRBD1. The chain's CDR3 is CASSSDRGHHEQYF. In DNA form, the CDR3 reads TGTGCCAGCAGCTCGGACAGGGGGCATCACGAGCAGTACTTC.